The 32 T cell receptor beta chains in this list originate from one sample, sequenced in a study of T cell responses to AZD1222 COVID-19 vaccine. Repertoires were generated with immunoSEQ multiplex PCR, while TCRdb's copy carries only in-frame clones and drops some. The table includes approximately 84,000 clones, more than 80% detected once. This sample comprised peripheral blood, obtained 28 days after the second AZD1222 dose. These receptors originate from an adult who received the AZD1222 COVID-19 vaccine.

The chain employs TRBV14 and TRBJ2-3; 7 nucleotides align to TRBD1. The germline CDR1 and CDR2 sequences are SGHDN and FVKESK. Unmatched junction bases numbered 14, after V lost 4 bases and J lost 4 bases. This CDR3 spans 17 amino acids. The CDR3 DNA reads as TGTGCCAGCAGCCGAAAATGGGCGACAGGGTGGGCAGATACGCAGTATTTT. This codes for CASSRKWATGWADTQYF.

CDR3 amino acids: CASSEGGQGASEAFF. CDR3 sequence (DNA): TGTGCCAGCAGTGAGGGGGGACAGGGTGCTAGTGAAGCTTTCTTT. This chain joins TRBV6-4 and TRBJ1-1; TRBD1 matches at 9 bases. The ends lost 3 bases at V and 7 bases at J; junction bases unmatched: 9. CDR3 length: 15 residues. Germline lookup yields CDR1 MRHNA and CDR2 SNTAGT.

The chain employs TRBV24-1 and TRBJ2-7; 8 nucleotides align to TRBD1. Trimming at V came to 12 bases and at J to 3 bases, leaving 15 bases not matched to a gene. This CDR3 is 15 amino acids long. Germline CDR1 KGHDR, CDR2 SFDVKD. The CDR3 sequence is CAARARTGPHYEQYF. The CDR3 DNA is TGTGCCGCCCGAGCCCGGACAGGGCCCCACTACGAGCAGTACTTC.

This sequence joins TRBV27 and TRBJ1-1; D gene uncertain. This CDR3 is 13 amino acids long. The germline V and J ends were trimmed by 7 bases and 0 bases, with 9 bases remaining between them. Germline values: CDR1 MNHEY, CDR2 SMNVEV (reference sequence). CDR3 loop: CASKKFMNTEAFF. For the CDR3, the DNA is TGTGCCAGCAAAAAGTTTATGAACACTGAAGCTTTCTTT.

This clone was counted a single time. The chain couples TRBV5-6 to TRBJ2-3, with 10 bases lining up with TRBD2. The length of the CDR3 is 18 residues. Germline V CDR1 and CDR2: SGHDT, YYEEEE. With 3 bases clipped from V and 6 bases from J, the junction kept 16 bases outside the gene matches. In DNA form, the CDR3 reads TGTGCCAGCAGCTCACCGGGACTAGCGACCGATCCCGGGGATACGCAGTATTTT. Translating it yields CASSSPGLATDPGDTQYF.

CDR3 bases: TGCGCCAGCAGCCAAGACTTATTAGCGGGGGCACGCGAGCAGTACTTC. The encoded protein is CASSQDLLAGAREQYF. The chain uses TRBV4-3 and TRBJ2-7, with TRBD2 matching 9 bases. With 0 bases clipped from V and 6 bases from J, the junction kept 9 bases outside the gene matches. CDR3 length equals 16 residues. The germline V gene has CDR1 LGHNA and CDR2 YSLEER.

CDR3 sequence: CASRDRAGNTIYF. CDR3 DNA sequence: TGTGCCAGCAGGGACAGGGCCGGAAACACCATATATTTT. The rearrangement joins TRBV2 to TRBJ1-3, with 8 bases lining up with TRBD1. The CDR3 is 13 residues long. The trim removed 6 bases at V and 4 bases at J, leaving 2 bases unmatched. Germline CDR1 reads SNHLY; CDR2 reads FYNNEI.

The V call is TRBV19, the J call TRBJ1-2, with TRBD1 matching over 7 bases. This CDR3 has 13 residues. The germline CDR1 and CDR2 sequences are LNHDA and SQIVND (reference sequence). V shed 5 bases and J 8 bases; nucleotides not matched to a gene: 8. CDR3 sequence (DNA): TGTGCCAGTAGTGACAGGGCCGGACAAGGCTACACCTTC. Its protein product is CASSDRAGQGYTF.

This chain connects TRBV4-2 to TRBJ2-4, with D tentatively TRBD1 or TRBD2 (6 bases each). V was clipped by 3 bases and J by 2 bases, with 14 bases between them. CDR3 size: 16 residues. Germline lookup yields CDR1 LGHNA and CDR2 YNFKEQ. The CDR3 spells CASSQGAGTPKNIQYF. CDR3 nucleotide sequence: TGTGCCAGCAGCCAGGGGGCGGGGACACCCAAAAACATTCAGTACTTC.

V gene TRBV11-2 combines with J gene TRBJ1-2, with D perhaps matching TRBD1 (5 bases). The germline gives CDR1 SGHAT, CDR2 FQNNGV. This CDR3 is built from 15 residues. V was trimmed by 0 bases and J by 7 bases, leaving 15 bases between them. CDR3 nucleotides: TGTGCCAGCAGCTTAGATCCTTCGGGGGTGAGTGGCTACACCTTC. Its protein is CASSLDPSGVSGYTF.

V and J are TRBV20-1 and TRBJ1-2; D possibly corresponds to TRBD1 (6 bases). The CDR3 consists of 11 residues. With 8 bases removed from V and 2 bases from J, the gap between germline ends came to 9 bases. CDR1 and CDR2 (germline): DFQATT, SNEGSKA (reference sequence). The CDR3 reads CSTGSNYGYTF. The CDR3 DNA is TGCAGTACAGGGTCGAACTATGGCTACACCTTC.

The chain links TRBV19 to TRBJ1-5, with 7 bases matching TRBD1. The CDR3 has 15 amino acids. The germline V gene has CDR1 LNHDA and CDR2 SQIVND (reference sequence). Losses at the gene ends were 7 bases for V and 3 bases for J; bases not matched to a gene: 9. The DNA for the CDR3 is TGTGCCAGTACTTGGACAGGTGCCCTCAATCAGCCCCAGCATTTT. Protein product: CASTWTGALNQPQHF.

V is TRBV18 and J is TRBJ1-3; maybe TRBD1 (6 bases). The CDR3 runs to 16 residues. Germline V gene lookup returns CDR1 KGHSH and CDR2 LQKENI. The ends were cut back, 4 bases at V and 0 bases at J, with 13 bases in the middle. The CDR3 DNA reads as TGTGCCAGCTCACGACTATCAGGGGACTCTGGAAACACCATATATTTT. Amino acid sequence: CASSRLSGDSGNTIYF.

The CDR3 bases are TGTGCCAGCAGCTTAAGACTCGCAGGGCGGTACTTC. The encoded protein is CASSLRLAGRYF. The chain has TRBV7-3 and TRBJ2-7; tentatively, D is TRBD1 (5 bases). The CDR3 has 12 amino acids. CDR1 and CDR2 (germline): SGHTA, FQGTGA. The germline V and J ends were trimmed by 1 base and 12 bases, with 13 bases remaining between them.

CDR3: CASSLGGVDYNEQFF. The CDR3 DNA reads as TGTGCCAGCAGTTTGGGGGGAGTTGACTACAATGAGCAGTTCTTC. This chain links TRBV28 with TRBJ2-1, with a weak D call TRBD2 (6 bases). The CDR3 length is 15 residues. Germline V gene lookup returns CDR1 MDHEN and CDR2 SYDVKM. The ends were cut back, 3 bases at V and 3 bases at J, with 12 bases in the middle.

This clone was counted a single time. The rearrangement uses TRBV6-2 or TRBV6-3 and TRBJ1-5; D not certain. CDR3 length equals 15 residues. V was pared by 0 bases and J by 7 bases, with 13 bases between. The germline CDR1 and CDR2 sequences are MNHEY and SVGEGT. The DNA for the CDR3 is TGTGCCAGCAGTTACTCGGGAGCCCGTGCACAGCCCCAGCATTTT. Translating it yields CASSYSGARAQPQHF.

This sequence joins TRBV10-3 and TRBJ1-5, with TRBD1 matching over 9 bases. The CDR3 is 16 residues long. J was trimmed by 5 bases and V by 10 bases; bases with no gene match: 15. CDR1 and CDR2 (germline): ENHRY, SYGVKD. This CDR3 is CATRSVTGGADQPQHF. In nucleotides, the CDR3 is TGTGCCACCCGAAGCGTCACAGGGGGCGCGGATCAGCCCCAGCATTTT.

The chain couples TRBV6-1 to TRBJ2-1; 12 positions agree with TRBD1. CDR1 and CDR2 from the germline V gene are MNHNS and SASEGT. J lost 10 bases, V lost 1 base, and 11 bases had no gene match. The CDR3 consists of 17 residues. The CDR3, as DNA: TGTGCCAGCAGTGAAGGTTGGGGGACAGGGGGCATAAGAGAGCAGTTCTTC. Its translation is CASSEGWGTGGIREQFF.

CDR3 in amino acids: CASSYRDSGYTEAFF. The DNA of the CDR3 is TGTGCCAGTAGTTACCGGGACAGTGGGTACACTGAAGCTTTCTTT. The chain is built from TRBV19 and TRBJ1-1; 7 bases are shared with TRBD1. Germline values: CDR1 LNHDA, CDR2 SQIVND (reference sequence). Unmatched junction bases numbered 9, after V lost 5 bases and J lost 3 bases. The CDR3 runs to 15 residues.

The chain links TRBV12-3 or TRBV12-4 to TRBJ1-2; D uncertain. V lost 6 bases and J lost 6, with 11 bases in between. This CDR3 contains 12 residues. CDR3 nucleotide sequence: TGTGCCAGCAGCCCAGGATTCGATGGCTACACCTTC. The encoded protein is CASSPGFDGYTF.

The V and J genes are TRBV24-1 and TRBJ2-5; D is possibly TRBD2 (6 bases). Trimming left V 3 bases short and J 0 bases short, with 13 bases between. Germline CDR1 reads KGHDR; CDR2 reads SFDVKD. The CDR3 covers 16 residues. The DNA of the CDR3 is TGTGCCACCAGTGATGGTCGGGGAGGCCACCAAGAGACCCAGTACTTC. Protein: CATSDGRGGHQETQYF.

The V and J genes are TRBV13 and TRBJ2-2; 7 bases line up with TRBD1. The CDR3 spans 16 residues. V was clipped by 5 bases and J by 0 bases; unmatched bases: 6. Germline V lookup: CDR1 PRHDT, CDR2 FYEKMQ (reference sequence). The CDR3 DNA is TGTGCCAGCAGCGCAGCCGGGACAGCGAACACCGGGGAGCTGTTTTTT. Translated, it gives CASSAAGTANTGELFF.

The V gene is TRBV7-9, the J gene TRBJ1-1, with D uncertain. The ends were cut back, 0 bases at V and 10 bases at J, with 9 bases in the middle. The V gene's germline CDR1 is SEHNR and CDR2 FQNEAQ (reference sequence). CDR3 size: 12 residues. As DNA, the CDR3 is TGTGCCAGCAGCTTAGCCGGGAAGGCAGCTTTCTTT. Amino acid sequence: CASSLAGKAAFF.

This sequence joins TRBV19 and TRBJ1-5; the D gene is possibly TRBD1 (5 bases). Germline CDR1 LNHDA, CDR2 SQIVND (reference sequence). The CDR3 runs 16 residues. V was trimmed by 3 bases and J by 3 bases, leaving 15 bases between them. As DNA, the CDR3 is TGTGCCAGTAGTATTTTTTCGACAGAGACCAATCAGCCCCAGCATTTT. It is translated as CASSIFSTETNQPQHF.

The chain links TRBV7-9 to TRBJ2-7; 12 positions match TRBD2. The germline V gene has CDR1 SEHNR and CDR2 FQNEAQ (reference sequence). CDR3 length: 14 residues. Trimming took 7 bases from V and 4 from J; bases not matched to a gene: 5. The DNA of the CDR3 is TGTGCCAGCACCCGACTAGCGGGAGAATACGAGCAGTACTTC. Protein: CASTRLAGEYEQYF.

V and J are TRBV3-1 (or the pseudogene TRBV3-2) and TRBJ2-1; D may correspond to TRBD1 or TRBD2 (6 bases each). This CDR3 comprises 18 residues. V dropped 2 bases and J dropped 0 bases, with 17 bases sitting between them. The germline V gene has CDR1 LGHDT and CDR2 YNNKEL (reference sequence). The CDR3, as DNA: TGTGCCAGCAGCCAATTATGGATAGGGGGGAGCTCCTACAATGAGCAGTTCTTC. Amino acids: CASSQLWIGGSSYNEQFF.

The rearrangement joins TRBV18 to TRBJ2-3; no definite D call. CDR3 length: 16 residues. V was cut by 3 bases and J by 2 bases, with 15 bases left in between. Germline CDR1 KGHSH, CDR2 LQKENI. CDR3 nucleotides: TGTGCCAGCTCACCTTCCTCGCCTTCTTTCACAGATACGCAGTATTTT. Translation: CASSPSSPSFTDTQYF.

The V and J genes are TRBV6-2 or TRBV6-3 and TRBJ1-1; TRBD1 matches at 7 bases. The CDR3 extends over 15 amino acids. Germline values: CDR1 MNHEY, CDR2 SVGEGT. The V and J ends lost 3 bases and 8 bases, in that order; junction bases with no gene match: 12. The CDR3 protein is CASSYRTGTINEAFF. CDR3 coding DNA: TGTGCCAGCAGTTATCGGACAGGAACTATAAACGAAGCTTTCTTT.

The chain links TRBV7-8 to TRBJ2-7; TRBD1 aligns across 7 bases. The J segment lost 1 base and the V segment lost 4 bases, leaving 10 bases of the junction unmatched. Germline V lookup: CDR1 SGHVS, CDR2 FQNEAQ. The CDR3 spans 16 residues. The CDR3 coding sequence is TGTGCCAGCAGCTCCGTTGAACCGGGACAGTCCTACGAGCAGTACTTC. Encoded protein: CASSSVEPGQSYEQYF.

The rearrangement joins TRBV9 to TRBJ2-3, with 7 bases aligning to TRBD2. Germline-derived CDR1 and CDR2 are SGDLS and YYNGEE. This CDR3 contains 16 residues. After removal of 2 bases from V and 1 base from J, the junction contained 7 bases not matched to a gene. The CDR3 DNA reads as TGTGCCAGCAGCGTGACAAGCGGGATGGGCACAGATACGCAGTATTTT. Its translation is CASSVTSGMGTDTQYF.

The chain recombines TRBV9 with TRBJ2-5; 7 bases fit TRBD2. Germline CDR1 SGDLS, CDR2 YYNGEE. The CDR3 consists of 14 residues. The ends lost 2 bases at V and 1 base at J; junction bases unmatched: 2. The CDR3: CASSVGTTQETQYF. CDR3 nucleotide sequence: TGTGCCAGCAGCGTGGGGACTACCCAAGAGACCCAGTACTTC.

V is TRBV4-2 and J is TRBJ2-1; 10 nucleotides agree with TRBD2. The CDR3 extends over 15 amino acids. The trim removed 1 base at V and 6 bases at J, leaving 3 bases unmatched. CDR1 LGHNA and CDR2 YNFKEQ come from the germline V gene. The CDR3 region is CASSQVERGGNEQFF. DNA for the CDR3: TGTGCCAGCAGCCAAGTCGAGCGGGGGGGCAATGAGCAGTTCTTC.